This is a list of T cell receptor beta chains from one sample in a study of blood T cell repertoires in COVID-19. Using immunoSEQ multiplex PCR, the repertoire was profiled, and TCRdb retains in-frame clones only, with some absent. The sample consists of tens of thousands of clones, roughly four fifths of them appearing once. What was sequenced was peripheral blood. These receptors were obtained from a man in his 70s with acute or convalescent COVID-19. Both conserved end residues are part of each CDR3. The D gene is left open where the match is weak. Only part of the rows carry a size: once, few, many, or a class if the clone is expanded.

J gene: TRBJ2-7
clone size: few
V gene: TRBV6-5
CDR3 length: 13
D gene: .
CDR3 DNA: TGTGCCAGCAGTTACGGCCAATTGGACGAGCAGTACTTC
CDR3 protein: CASSYGQLDEQYF

J gene: TRBJ2-5
clone size: .
V gene: TRBV24-1
CDR3 length: 16
D gene: .
CDR3 DNA: TGTGCCACCAGTGAAGGGGGGGCAAGGGGGTTGGAGACCCAGTACTTC
CDR3 protein: CATSEGGARGLETQYF

J gene: TRBJ2-6
clone size: .
V gene: TRBV10-3
CDR3 length: 17
D gene: .
CDR3 DNA: TGTGCCATCAGTGAGTCTACCGACACCTCTGGGGCCAACGTCCTGACTTTC
CDR3 protein: CAISESTDTSGANVLTF

J gene: TRBJ1-3
clone size: few
V gene: TRBV18
CDR3 length: 14
D gene: .
CDR3 DNA: TGTGCCAGCTCACCAGCAGGCTCTGGAAACACCATATATTTT
CDR3 protein: CASSPAGSGNTIYF

J gene: TRBJ2-1
clone size: .
V gene: TRBV10-2
CDR3 length: 16
D gene: TRBD2
CDR3 DNA: TGCGCCAGCAGTGAGTCCGGGACTAGCGGGAGCTATGAGCAGTTCTTC
CDR3 protein: CASSESGTSGSYEQFF

J gene: TRBJ2-7
clone size: .
V gene: TRBV7-9
CDR3 length: 14
D gene: .
CDR3 DNA: TGTGCCAGCAGCTTAGTTAGCCTGGGCTACGAGCAGTACTTC
CDR3 protein: CASSLVSLGYEQYF

J gene: TRBJ1-2
clone size: .
V gene: TRBV6-6
CDR3 length: 12
D gene: TRBD1
CDR3 DNA: TGTGCCACCCAGGGGGCGTCCGGTGGCTACACCTTC
CDR3 protein: CATQGASGGYTF

J gene: TRBJ1-1
clone size: .
V gene: TRBV7-2
CDR3 length: 15
D gene: .
CDR3 DNA: TGTGCCAGCAGCTCGCGGGCTACAGTGAACACTGAAGCTTTCTTT
CDR3 protein: CASSSRATVNTEAFF

J gene: TRBJ2-2
clone size: once
V gene: TRBV6-6
CDR3 length: 12
D gene: .
CDR3 DNA: TGTGCCAGCAGTTCAAACACCGGGGAGCTGTTTTTT
CDR3 protein: CASSSNTGELFF

J gene: TRBJ1-2
clone size: few
V gene: TRBV20-1
CDR3 length: 10
D gene: .
CDR3 DNA: TGCAGTGCCACTGAGTATGGCTACACCTTC
CDR3 protein: CSATEYGYTF

J gene: TRBJ2-1
clone size: .
V gene: TRBV6-6
CDR3 length: 15
D gene: TRBD2
CDR3 DNA: TGTGCCAGCAGTACTAGCGCGACCTCCTACAATGAGCAGTTCTTC
CDR3 protein: CASSTSATSYNEQFF

J gene: TRBJ2-5
clone size: .
V gene: TRBV5-4
CDR3 length: 14
D gene: TRBD2
CDR3 DNA: TGTGCCAGCAGCCCTAGCGGCGCCCAAGAGACCCAGTACTTC
CDR3 protein: CASSPSGAQETQYF

J gene: TRBJ1-6
clone size: few
V gene: TRBV18
CDR3 length: 17
D gene: TRBD1
CDR3 DNA: TGTGCCAGCTCACGGGACAGCGATTCGGTCCGCAATTCACCCCTCCACTTT
CDR3 protein: CASSRDSDSVRNSPLHF

J gene: TRBJ2-1
clone size: .
V gene: TRBV27
CDR3 length: 14
D gene: TRBD1
CDR3 DNA: TGTGCCAGCAGAAAATCTGAGGGGGCTCAGGAGCAGTTCTTC
CDR3 protein: CASRKSEGAQEQFF

J gene: TRBJ1-1
clone size: .
V gene: TRBV10-3
CDR3 length: 15
D gene: .
CDR3 DNA: TGTGCCATCAGTGGGGGCATGCGTGGGAACACTGAAGCTTTCTTT
CDR3 protein: CAISGGMRGNTEAFF

J gene: TRBJ2-2
clone size: many
V gene: TRBV5-1
CDR3 length: 13
D gene: .
CDR3 DNA: TGCGCCAGCATCCCCGAACGGGGCGGGGAGCTGTTTTTT
CDR3 protein: CASIPERGGELFF

J gene: TRBJ1-2
clone size: .
V gene: TRBV19
CDR3 length: 15
D gene: .
CDR3 DNA: TGTGCCATCCCCCGTGTAGACGGAGCTAACTATGGCTACACCTTC
CDR3 protein: CAIPRVDGANYGYTF

J gene: TRBJ1-2
clone size: .
V gene: TRBV5-1
CDR3 length: 15
D gene: .
CDR3 DNA: TGCGCCAGCAGTTTGGGCCGTGGGCATGGTAATGGCTACACCTTC
CDR3 protein: CASSLGRGHGNGYTF

J gene: TRBJ2-3
clone size: .
V gene: TRBV20-1
CDR3 length: 14
D gene: .
CDR3 DNA: TGCAGTGCTAGTGGCACAGGGATAGCAGATACGCAGTATTTT
CDR3 protein: CSASGTGIADTQYF

J gene: TRBJ1-5
clone size: .
V gene: TRBV28
CDR3 length: 17
D gene: TRBD1
CDR3 DNA: TGTGCCAGCAGTTCCCCTTGGACAGGCGAGGCGGGACAGCCCCAGCATTTT
CDR3 protein: CASSSPWTGEAGQPQHF

J gene: TRBJ2-7
clone size: once
V gene: TRBV19
CDR3 length: 14
D gene: .
CDR3 DNA: TGTGCCAGTAGTATTGTGCTAGGCTCCTACGAGCAGTACTTC
CDR3 protein: CASSIVLGSYEQYF

J gene: TRBJ2-2
clone size: .
V gene: TRBV7-2
CDR3 length: 15
D gene: .
CDR3 DNA: TGTGCCAGCAGCTTAGTCCAGGGTGGAACCGGGGAGCTGTTTTTT
CDR3 protein: CASSLVQGGTGELFF

J gene: TRBJ2-7
clone size: .
V gene: TRBV28
CDR3 length: 13
D gene: .
CDR3 DNA: TGTGCCAGCAGTTGGACACTCTCCTACGAGCAGTACTTC
CDR3 protein: CASSWTLSYEQYF

J gene: TRBJ2-2
clone size: .
V gene: TRBV27
CDR3 length: 14
D gene: TRBD2
CDR3 DNA: TGTGCCGCAAAGGTAGCGGGAGGGTACGGGGAGCTGTTTTTT
CDR3 protein: CAAKVAGGYGELFF

J gene: TRBJ2-2
clone size: .
V gene: TRBV29-1
CDR3 length: 14
D gene: .
CDR3 DNA: TGCAGCGTTGAAGAGCTAGCGAACACCGGGGAGCTGTTTTTT
CDR3 protein: CSVEELANTGELFF

J gene: TRBJ1-5
clone size: .
V gene: TRBV5-8
CDR3 length: 13
D gene: .
CDR3 DNA: TGTGCCAGCAGCGTCGGGTTCAATCAGCCCCAGCATTTT
CDR3 protein: CASSVGFNQPQHF

J gene: TRBJ2-7
clone size: .
V gene: TRBV9
CDR3 length: 15
D gene: .
CDR3 DNA: TGTGCCAGCAGCGTCGCCCCGGGGTGGTCCTACGAGCAGTACTTC
CDR3 protein: CASSVAPGWSYEQYF

J gene: TRBJ2-7
clone size: .
V gene: TRBV27
CDR3 length: 13
D gene: TRBD1
CDR3 DNA: TGTGCCAGCGGGAGGACAGGGGGCTACGAGCAGTACTTC
CDR3 protein: CASGRTGGYEQYF

J gene: TRBJ1-5
clone size: .
V gene: TRBV10-3
CDR3 length: 16
D gene: .
CDR3 DNA: TGTGCCATCAGTGAGTCTGAGCGGGGCCTCAATCAGCCCCAGCATTTT
CDR3 protein: CAISESERGLNQPQHF

J gene: TRBJ2-5
clone size: .
V gene: TRBV9
CDR3 length: 17
D gene: .
CDR3 DNA: TGTGCCAGCAGCGTAGCCCACAGCGTTGGCCGGGGAGAGACCCAGTACTTC
CDR3 protein: CASSVAHSVGRGETQYF

J gene: TRBJ1-2
clone size: few
V gene: TRBV28
CDR3 length: 14
D gene: TRBD1
CDR3 DNA: TGTGCCAGCAGAGCTGGGACAGTGGCCTATGGCTACACCTTC
CDR3 protein: CASRAGTVAYGYTF

J gene: TRBJ2-3
clone size: .
V gene: TRBV10-3
CDR3 length: 15
D gene: TRBD2
CDR3 DNA: TGTGCCATCAGCTTTAGCGGGAGTGATGCAGATACGCAGTATTTT
CDR3 protein: CAISFSGSDADTQYF

J gene: TRBJ1-1
clone size: once
V gene: TRBV27
CDR3 length: 14
D gene: .
CDR3 DNA: TGTGCCAGCAGTTTATGGGGGGTGGACACTGAAGCTTTCTTT
CDR3 protein: CASSLWGVDTEAFF

J gene: TRBJ2-3
clone size: .
V gene: TRBV4-2
CDR3 length: 15
D gene: TRBD2
CDR3 DNA: TGTGCCAGCAGCCAAGCTAGCGGGACCACAGATACGCAGTATTTT
CDR3 protein: CASSQASGTTDTQYF

J gene: TRBJ1-3
clone size: .
V gene: TRBV5-1
CDR3 length: 16
D gene: .
CDR3 DNA: TGCGCCAGCAGCTTGGCCACGGGGAGTGCTGGAAACACCATATATTTT
CDR3 protein: CASSLATGSAGNTIYF

J gene: TRBJ2-5
clone size: .
V gene: TRBV15
CDR3 length: 15
D gene: TRBD2
CDR3 DNA: TGTGCCACCAGCAGGGCCGGGACTAGTAGGGAGACCCAGTACTTC
CDR3 protein: CATSRAGTSRETQYF

J gene: TRBJ2-3
clone size: .
V gene: TRBV7-9
CDR3 length: 14
D gene: .
CDR3 DNA: TGTGCCAGCAGTACCTGGGGGCTGACAGATACGCAGTATTTT
CDR3 protein: CASSTWGLTDTQYF

J gene: TRBJ2-1
clone size: .
V gene: TRBV19
CDR3 length: 13
D gene: .
CDR3 DNA: TGTGCCAGTAGTATGGGGGCTTACAATGAGCAGTTCTTC
CDR3 protein: CASSMGAYNEQFF

J gene: TRBJ1-4
clone size: .
V gene: TRBV4-2
CDR3 length: 16
D gene: .
CDR3 DNA: TGTGCCAGCAGCCAAGAAGGGGGTTTAAATAATGAAAAACTGTTTTTT
CDR3 protein: CASSQEGGLNNEKLFF

J gene: TRBJ1-1
clone size: .
V gene: TRBV7-2
CDR3 length: 14
D gene: .
CDR3 DNA: TGTGCCTCTCGTCGGGGGATCATGAACACTGAAGCTTTCTTT
CDR3 protein: CASRRGIMNTEAFF

J gene: TRBJ1-2
clone size: .
V gene: TRBV6-5
CDR3 length: 15
D gene: .
CDR3 DNA: TGTGCCAGCAGTTACTCGACAGGTTCAACCTATGGCTACACCTTC
CDR3 protein: CASSYSTGSTYGYTF

J gene: TRBJ2-1
clone size: .
V gene: TRBV28
CDR3 length: 14
D gene: TRBD2
CDR3 DNA: TGTGCCAGCAGTTTCCTAGCGGGACTCGATGAGCAGTTCTTC
CDR3 protein: CASSFLAGLDEQFF

J gene: TRBJ2-1
clone size: .
V gene: TRBV14
CDR3 length: 15
D gene: TRBD2
CDR3 DNA: TGTGCCAGCAGCCCCGTTGCGGGGGGATACAATGAGCAGTTCTTC
CDR3 protein: CASSPVAGGYNEQFF

J gene: TRBJ2-7
clone size: .
V gene: TRBV12-3/TRBV12-4
CDR3 length: 12
D gene: .
CDR3 DNA: TGTGCCAGCAGTTCCCAAGGGGGCGAGCAGTACTTC
CDR3 protein: CASSSQGGEQYF

J gene: TRBJ2-3
clone size: .
V gene: TRBV12-3/TRBV12-4
CDR3 length: 13
D gene: .
CDR3 DNA: TGTGCCAGCAGTGGCCAACAGGCAGATACGCAGTATTTT
CDR3 protein: CASSGQQADTQYF